One TCR beta chain is described in this entry. Its antigen is currently unknown. TCRdb redid the calling of the 5' RACE reads with MiXCR, one entry per CDR3 protein. The repertoire holds approximately 700,000 distinct CDR3 sequences, 15% to 20% seen once, with less than 15% in the top ten. The entry originates in a study of identical twins. Study observations and caveats: Analyses of zero insertions could, in part, be confounded by invariant MAIT and iNKT cells.

This sample was also put to use in a study of T cells expressing NK-cell markers.

The TCR comes from a woman aged 18-30 years in good health. The sample consisted of PBMCs.

In nucleotides, the CDR3 is TGCAGCGTTGAGGGGCAGGGGAGACACGAGCAGTACTTC. This gives the protein CSVEGQGRHEQYF. The genes are TRBV29-1 and TRBJ2-7; maybe TRBD1 (6 bases). Per germline, CDR1 SQVTM and CDR2 ANQGSEA. This CDR3 is 13 amino acids long. V was clipped by 3 bases and J by 5 bases, with 14 bases between them.